The T cell receptor beta chain under discussion was sequenced for a study of T-cell reconstitution after alpha-beta-depleted transplantation in children. This clonotype showed up many times. V lost 5 bases and J 0 bases, leaving 14 bases between the germline ends. CDR3 length equals 17 residues. Per germline, CDR1 SEHNR and CDR2 FQNEAQ (reference sequence). During its preparation, the TCRbeta library received unique molecular identifiers. TCRdb fed the PCR reads into MiXCR, producing one record per CDR3 protein. In the table there are around 240,000 distinct CDR3 sequences, 8.2% of which are singletons.

This TCR came from a male patient between 10 and 17 years old who had a stem cell transplant for acute lymphoblastic leukemia, so the T cells may come from the graft donor. Sequenced here: PBMCs, mostly from graft donor cells, sampled 180 days after TCRalphabeta/CD19-depleted stem cell transplant. The chain joins TRBV7-9 to TRBJ2-6; a possible D gene is TRBD1 (6 bases). The DNA for the CDR3 is TGTGCCAGCAGCACCCTACAGGGTAACTCTGGGGCCAACGTCCTGACTTTC. Amino acid sequence: CASSTLQGNSGANVLTF.